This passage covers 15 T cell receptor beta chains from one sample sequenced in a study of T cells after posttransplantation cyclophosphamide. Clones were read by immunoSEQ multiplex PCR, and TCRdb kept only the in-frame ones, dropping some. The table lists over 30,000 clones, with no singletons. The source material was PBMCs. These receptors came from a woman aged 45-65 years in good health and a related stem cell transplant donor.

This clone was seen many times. In DNA form, the CDR3 reads TGCGCCAGCGGGGATCCAGCGGGGGGGACAGATACGCAGTATTTT. Translating it yields CASGDPAGGTDTQYF. The chain links TRBV5-1 to TRBJ2-3; TRBD2 aligns across 10 bases. Germline loops: CDR1 SGHRS, CDR2 YFSETQ. Trimming took 7 bases from V and 3 from J; bases not matched to a gene: 8. The CDR3 is 15 amino acids.

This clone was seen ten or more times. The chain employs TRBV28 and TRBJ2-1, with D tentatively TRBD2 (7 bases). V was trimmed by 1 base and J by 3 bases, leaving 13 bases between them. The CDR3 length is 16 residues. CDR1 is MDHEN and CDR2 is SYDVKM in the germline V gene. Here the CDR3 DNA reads TGTGCCAGCAGTTTATTTTCGGGGGGCTTCTACAATGAGCAGTTCTTC. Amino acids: CASSLFSGGFYNEQFF.

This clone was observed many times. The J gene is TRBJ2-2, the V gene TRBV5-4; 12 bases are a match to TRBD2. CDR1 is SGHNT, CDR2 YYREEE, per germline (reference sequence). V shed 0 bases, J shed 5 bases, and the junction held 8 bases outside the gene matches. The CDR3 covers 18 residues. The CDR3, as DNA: TGTGCCAGCAGCTTGGGACTAGCGGGGGCCACGACGACCGGGGAGCTGTTTTTT. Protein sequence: CASSLGLAGATTTGELFF.

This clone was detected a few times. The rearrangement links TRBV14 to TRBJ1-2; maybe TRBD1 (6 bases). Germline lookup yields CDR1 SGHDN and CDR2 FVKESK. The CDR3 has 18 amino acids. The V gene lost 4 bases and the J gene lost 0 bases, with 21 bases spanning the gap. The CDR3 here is CASSLRGTPINTNYGYTF. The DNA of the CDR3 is TGTGCCAGCAGCCTGAGGGGGACCCCGATTAACACTAACTATGGCTACACCTTC.

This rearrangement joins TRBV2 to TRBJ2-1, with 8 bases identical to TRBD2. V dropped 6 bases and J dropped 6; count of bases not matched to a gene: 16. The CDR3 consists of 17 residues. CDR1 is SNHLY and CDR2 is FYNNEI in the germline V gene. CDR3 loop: CASSGGAGIIGGNEQFF. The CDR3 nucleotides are TGTGCCAGCAGCGGGGGGGCAGGGATAATTGGCGGCAATGAGCAGTTCTTC.

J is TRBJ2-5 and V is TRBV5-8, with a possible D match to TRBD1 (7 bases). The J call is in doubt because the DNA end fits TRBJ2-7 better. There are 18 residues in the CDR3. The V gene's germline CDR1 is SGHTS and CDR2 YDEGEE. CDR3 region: CASSLAGRARGVVYEQYF. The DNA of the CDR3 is TGTGCCAGCAGCTTGGCCGGTAGGGCCAGGGGGGTCGTATACGAGCAGTACTTC.

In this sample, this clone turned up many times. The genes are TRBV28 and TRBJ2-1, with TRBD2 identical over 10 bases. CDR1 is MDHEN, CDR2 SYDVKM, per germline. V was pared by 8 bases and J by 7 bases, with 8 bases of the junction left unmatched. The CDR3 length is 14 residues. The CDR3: CASGLTSGSNEQFF. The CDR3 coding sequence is TGTGCCAGCGGACTGACTAGCGGGTCTAATGAGCAGTTCTTC.

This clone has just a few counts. Here the CDR3 DNA reads TGTGCCAGCAGTGTATTCCAGGGGGTTTCTGGGGGTTATGGCTACACCTTC. Translation: CASSVFQGVSGGYGYTF. This sequence joins TRBV6-1 and TRBJ1-2; 7 nucleotides agree with TRBD1. This CDR3 region has 17 residues. Germline loops: CDR1 MNHNS, CDR2 SASEGT. V trimming: 4 bases; J trimming: 5 bases; junction bases outside the gene matches: 16.

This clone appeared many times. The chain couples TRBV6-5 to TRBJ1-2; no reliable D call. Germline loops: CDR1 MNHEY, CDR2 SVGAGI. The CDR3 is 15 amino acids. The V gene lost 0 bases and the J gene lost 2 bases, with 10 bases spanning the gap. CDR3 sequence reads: CASSYSLISNYGYTF. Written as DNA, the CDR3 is TGTGCCAGCAGTTACTCTCTTATTTCGAACTATGGCTACACCTTC.

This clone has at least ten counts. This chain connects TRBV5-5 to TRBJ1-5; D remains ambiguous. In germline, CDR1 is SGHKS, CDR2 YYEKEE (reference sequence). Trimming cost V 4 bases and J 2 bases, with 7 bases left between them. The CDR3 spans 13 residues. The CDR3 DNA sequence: TGTGCCAGCAGCCGCGAGGGCAATCAGCCCCAGCATTTT. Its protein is CASSREGNQPQHF.

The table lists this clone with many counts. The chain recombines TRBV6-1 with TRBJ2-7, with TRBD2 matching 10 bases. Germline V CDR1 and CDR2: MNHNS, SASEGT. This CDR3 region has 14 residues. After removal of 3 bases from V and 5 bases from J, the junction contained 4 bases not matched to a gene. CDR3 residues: CASSDVLAGDEQYF. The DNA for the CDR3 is TGTGCCAGCAGTGATGTTCTAGCGGGGGACGAGCAGTACTTC.

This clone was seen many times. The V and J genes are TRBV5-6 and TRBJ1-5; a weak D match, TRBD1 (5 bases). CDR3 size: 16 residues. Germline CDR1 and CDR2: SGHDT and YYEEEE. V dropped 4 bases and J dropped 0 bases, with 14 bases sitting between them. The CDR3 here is CASSLRDSYSNQPQHF. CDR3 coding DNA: TGTGCCAGCAGCCTGCGGGACTCCTATAGCAATCAGCCCCAGCATTTT.

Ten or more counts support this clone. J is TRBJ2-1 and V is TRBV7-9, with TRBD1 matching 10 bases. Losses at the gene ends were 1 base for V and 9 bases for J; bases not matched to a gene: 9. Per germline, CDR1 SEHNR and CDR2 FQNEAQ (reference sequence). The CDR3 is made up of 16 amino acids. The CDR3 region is CASSLGGTGVESEQFF. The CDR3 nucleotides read TGTGCCAGCAGCTTAGGAGGGACAGGGGTCGAGAGTGAGCAGTTCTTC. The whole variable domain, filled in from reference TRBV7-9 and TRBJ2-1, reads DTGVSQNPRHKITKRGQNVTFRCDPISEHNRLYWYRQTLGQGPEFLTYFQNEAQLEKSRLLSDRFSAERPKGSFSTLEIQRTEQGDSAMYLCASSLGGTGVESEQFFGPGTRLTVL.

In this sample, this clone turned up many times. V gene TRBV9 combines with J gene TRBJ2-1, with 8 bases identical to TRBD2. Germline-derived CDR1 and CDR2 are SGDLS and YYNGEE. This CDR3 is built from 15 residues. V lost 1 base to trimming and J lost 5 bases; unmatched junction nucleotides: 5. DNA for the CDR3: TGTGCCAGCAGCGTAACAGCGGGGGTTGACAATGAGCAGTTCTTC. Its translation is CASSVTAGVDNEQFF. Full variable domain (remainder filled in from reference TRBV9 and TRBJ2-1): DSGVTQTPKHLITATGQRVTLRCSPRSGDLSVYWYQQSLDQGLQFLIQYYNGEERAKGNILERFSAQQFPDLHSELNLSSLELGDSALYFCASSVTAGVDNEQFFGPGTRLTVL.

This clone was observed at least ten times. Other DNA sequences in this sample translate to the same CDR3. The CDR3 spells CASSRQGASYNEQFF. Here the CDR3 DNA reads TGTGCCAGTAGTAGACAGGGGGCATCCTACAATGAGCAGTTCTTC. The V call is TRBV19, the J call TRBJ2-1, with 10 bases lining up with TRBD1. CDR3 length equals 15 residues. V lost 4 bases to trimming and J lost 1 base; unmatched junction nucleotides: 1. CDR1 is LNHDA, CDR2 SQIVND, per germline (reference sequence).